This T cell receptor beta chain comes out of a study of T cell clonality in common variable immunodeficiency. Study conclusions and caveats: CVID subjects showed higher TCRbeta clonality than healthy controls. Common variable immunodeficiency TCR beta sequences reportedly had fewer deletions and N-nucleotide insertions. Repertoire-complication correlations in CVID were limited by patient heterogeneity.

CDR3 length: 15 amino acids. CDR1 and CDR2 from the germline V gene are KGHSH and LQKENI. Each donor provided roughly 4.5 to 9 ml of heparinized whole blood. Sequencing used immunoSEQ multiplex PCR; TCRdb keeps in-frame clones, though not all of them. This sample has under 40,000 clones, each found more than once. This clone was counted between two and nine times. Its specificity is unknown. A read error may produce the germline difference seen at one junction end. The observed sequence ends 3 residues before the CDR3 terminus, with the missing tail filled in from the germline J gene. This clonotype was sampled from a person aged 18 to 70 in good health. The chain joins TRBV18 to TRBJ2-3; TRBD1 agrees at 9 bases. Sequenced: peripheral blood mononuclear cells. The sequenced part of the CDR3 DNA is TGTACCAGCTCACGGGGACAGGGACTCACAGATACG. Protein sequence: CTSSRGQGLTDT. The entire CDR3 reads CTSSRGQGLTDTQYF.